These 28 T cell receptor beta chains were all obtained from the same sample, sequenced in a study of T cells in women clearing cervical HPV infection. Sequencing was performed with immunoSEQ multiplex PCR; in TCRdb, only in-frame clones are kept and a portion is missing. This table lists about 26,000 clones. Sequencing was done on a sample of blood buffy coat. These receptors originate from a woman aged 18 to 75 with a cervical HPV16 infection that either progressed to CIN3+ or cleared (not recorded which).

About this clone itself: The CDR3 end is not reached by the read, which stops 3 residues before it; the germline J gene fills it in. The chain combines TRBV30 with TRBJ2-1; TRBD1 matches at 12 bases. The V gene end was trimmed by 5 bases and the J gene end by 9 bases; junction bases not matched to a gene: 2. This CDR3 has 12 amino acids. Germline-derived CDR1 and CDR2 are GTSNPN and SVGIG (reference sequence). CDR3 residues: CAWGDRGREQFF. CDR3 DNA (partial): TGTGCCTGGGGGGACAGGGGGCGTGAG.

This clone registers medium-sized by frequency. Incomplete CDR3 DNA: TGTGCCAGCAGCTTGGCTGGCATCCCTAACTATGGC. Encoded protein: CASSLAGIPNYG. In full, the CDR3 is CASSLAGIPNYGYTF. The chain employs TRBV5-6 and TRBJ1-2; D gene uncertain. The CDR3 end is not reached by the read, which stops 3 residues before it; the germline J gene fills it in. CDR3 length: 15 residues. Per the germline V gene, CDR1 is SGHDT and CDR2 is YYEEEE. The V end was cut by 0 bases, the J end by 0 bases, with 9 bases between.

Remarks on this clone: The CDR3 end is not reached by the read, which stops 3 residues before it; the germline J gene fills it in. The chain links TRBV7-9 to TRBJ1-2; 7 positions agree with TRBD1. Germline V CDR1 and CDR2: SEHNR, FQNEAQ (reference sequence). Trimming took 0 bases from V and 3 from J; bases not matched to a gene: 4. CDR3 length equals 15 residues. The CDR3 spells CASSLARDRDYGYTF. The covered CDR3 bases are TGTGCCAGCAGCTTAGCCCGGGACAGAGACTATGGC.

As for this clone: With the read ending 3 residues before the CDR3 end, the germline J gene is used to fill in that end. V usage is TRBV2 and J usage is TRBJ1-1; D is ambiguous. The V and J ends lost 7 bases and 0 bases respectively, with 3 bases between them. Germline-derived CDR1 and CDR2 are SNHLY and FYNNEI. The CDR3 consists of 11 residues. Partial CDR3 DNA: TGTGCCAGCAAGCTGAACACTGAA. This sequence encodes CASKLNTE. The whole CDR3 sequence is CASKLNTEAFF.

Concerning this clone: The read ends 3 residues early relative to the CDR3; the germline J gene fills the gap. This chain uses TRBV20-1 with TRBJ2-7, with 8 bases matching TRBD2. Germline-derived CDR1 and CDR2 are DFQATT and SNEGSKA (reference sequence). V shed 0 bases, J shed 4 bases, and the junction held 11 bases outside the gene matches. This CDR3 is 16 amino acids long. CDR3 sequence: CSARDRAGTSLYEQYF. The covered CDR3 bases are TGCAGTGCTAGAGACCGGGCCGGGACTAGTTTATACGAG.

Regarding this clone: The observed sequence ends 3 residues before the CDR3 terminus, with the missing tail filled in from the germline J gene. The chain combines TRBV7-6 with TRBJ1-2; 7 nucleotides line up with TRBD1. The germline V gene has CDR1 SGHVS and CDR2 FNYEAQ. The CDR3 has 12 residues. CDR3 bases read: TGTGCCAGCAGAGGGGTAGGGACAGAC. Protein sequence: CASRGVGTD. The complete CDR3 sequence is CASRGVGTDYTF.

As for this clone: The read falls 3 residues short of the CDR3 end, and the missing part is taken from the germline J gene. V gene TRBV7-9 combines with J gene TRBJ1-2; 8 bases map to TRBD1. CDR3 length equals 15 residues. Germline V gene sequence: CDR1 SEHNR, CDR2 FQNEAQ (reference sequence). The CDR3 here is CASSPAGGLENIYTF. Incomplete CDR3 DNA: TGTGCCAGCAGCCCTGCAGGGGGCCTGGAAAACATC.

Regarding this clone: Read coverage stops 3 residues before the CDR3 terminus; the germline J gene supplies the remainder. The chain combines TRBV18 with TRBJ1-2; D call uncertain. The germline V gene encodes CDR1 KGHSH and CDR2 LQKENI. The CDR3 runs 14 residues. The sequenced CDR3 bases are TGTGCCAGCTCACCGGCTAGCGGGGAGTACGAC. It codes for CASSPASGEYD. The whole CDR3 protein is CASSPASGEYDYTF. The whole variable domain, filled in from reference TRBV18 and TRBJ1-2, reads NAGVMQNPRHLVRRRGQEARLRCSPMKGHSHVYWYRQLPEEGLKFMVYLQKENIIDESGMPKERFSAEFPKEGPSILRIQQVVRGDSAAYFCASSPASGEYDYTFGSGTRLTVV.

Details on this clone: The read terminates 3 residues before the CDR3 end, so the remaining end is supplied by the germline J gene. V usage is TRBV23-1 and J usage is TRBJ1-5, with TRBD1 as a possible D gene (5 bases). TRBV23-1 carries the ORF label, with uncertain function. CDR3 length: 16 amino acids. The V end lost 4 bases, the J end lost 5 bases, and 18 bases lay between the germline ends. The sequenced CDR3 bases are TGCGCCAGCAGTCCAGCCGCGGGGGGTAGGGATCAGCCC. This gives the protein CASSPAAGGRDQP. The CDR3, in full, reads CASSPAAGGRDQPQHF.

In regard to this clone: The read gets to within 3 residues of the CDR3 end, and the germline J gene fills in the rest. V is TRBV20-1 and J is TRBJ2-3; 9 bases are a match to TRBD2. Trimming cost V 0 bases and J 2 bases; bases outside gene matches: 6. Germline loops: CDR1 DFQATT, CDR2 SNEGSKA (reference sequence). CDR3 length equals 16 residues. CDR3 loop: CSARDPGGGDTDTQYF. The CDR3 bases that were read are TGCAGTGCTAGAGACCCTGGCGGGGGGGACACAGATACG.

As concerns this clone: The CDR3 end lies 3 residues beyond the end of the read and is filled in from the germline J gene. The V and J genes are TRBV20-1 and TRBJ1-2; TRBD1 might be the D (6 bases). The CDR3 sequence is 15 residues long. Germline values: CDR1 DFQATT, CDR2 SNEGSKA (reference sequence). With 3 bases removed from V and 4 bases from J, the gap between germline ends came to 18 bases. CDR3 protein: CSARAFTGTLYGYTF. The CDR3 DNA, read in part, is TGCAGTGCTAGGGCCTTTACAGGGACCCTCTATGGC.

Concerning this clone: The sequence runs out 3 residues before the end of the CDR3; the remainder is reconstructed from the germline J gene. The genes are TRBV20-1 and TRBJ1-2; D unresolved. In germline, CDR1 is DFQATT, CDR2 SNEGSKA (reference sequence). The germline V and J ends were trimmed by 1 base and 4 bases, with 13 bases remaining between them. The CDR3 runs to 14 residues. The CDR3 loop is CSARGQANRYGYTF. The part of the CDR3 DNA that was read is TGCAGTGCTAGAGGCCAGGCGAATCGCTATGGC.

This CDR3 reads CASSPPARVNYGQYF. The part of the CDR3 DNA that was read is TGTGCCAGCTCACCACCGGCCAGGGTAAACTATGGT. The V gene is TRBV18, the J gene TRBJ2-4; D possibly corresponds to TRBD1 (5 bases). The read terminates 3 residues before the CDR3 end, so the remaining end is supplied by the germline J gene. The CDR3 extends over 15 amino acids. CDR1 is KGHSH, CDR2 LQKENI, per germline.

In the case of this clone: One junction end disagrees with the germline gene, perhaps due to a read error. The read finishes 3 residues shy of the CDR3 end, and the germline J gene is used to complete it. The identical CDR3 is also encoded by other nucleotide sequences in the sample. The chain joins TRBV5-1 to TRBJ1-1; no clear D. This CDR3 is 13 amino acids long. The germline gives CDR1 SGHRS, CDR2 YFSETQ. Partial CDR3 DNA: TGCGCCAGCAGCTTGATAGCGAACACTGAG. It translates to CASSLIANTE. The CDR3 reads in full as CASSLIANTEAFF.

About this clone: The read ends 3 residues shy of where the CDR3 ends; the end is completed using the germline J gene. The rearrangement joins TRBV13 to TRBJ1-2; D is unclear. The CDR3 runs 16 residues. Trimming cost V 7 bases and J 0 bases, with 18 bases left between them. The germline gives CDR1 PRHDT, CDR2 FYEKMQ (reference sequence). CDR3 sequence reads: CASKETAYSPNYGYTF. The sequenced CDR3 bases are TGTGCCAGCAAGGAGACTGCCTATAGTCCTAACTATGGC.

The DNA read from the CDR3 is TGTGCCAGTAGTATAGTTAGGGGGCGCTTAATCGATACG. Its protein is CASSIVRGRLIDT. The full CDR3 protein is CASSIVRGRLIDTQYF. The genes are TRBV19 and TRBJ2-3; 7 bases are a match to TRBD1. The read stops 3 residues short of the end of the CDR3; the missing end is completed from the germline J gene. Losses at the gene ends were 1 base for V and 6 bases for J; bases not matched to a gene: 10. CDR3 length: 16 amino acids. From germline, CDR1 is LNHDA and CDR2 SQIVND (reference sequence).

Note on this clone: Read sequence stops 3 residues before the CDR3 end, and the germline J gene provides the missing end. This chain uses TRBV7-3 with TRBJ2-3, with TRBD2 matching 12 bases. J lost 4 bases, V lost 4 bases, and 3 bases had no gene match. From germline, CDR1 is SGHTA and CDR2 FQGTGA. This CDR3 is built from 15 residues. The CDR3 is CASSWTSGNSDTQYF. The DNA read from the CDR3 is TGTGCCAGCAGCTGGACTAGCGGGAATTCAGATACG.

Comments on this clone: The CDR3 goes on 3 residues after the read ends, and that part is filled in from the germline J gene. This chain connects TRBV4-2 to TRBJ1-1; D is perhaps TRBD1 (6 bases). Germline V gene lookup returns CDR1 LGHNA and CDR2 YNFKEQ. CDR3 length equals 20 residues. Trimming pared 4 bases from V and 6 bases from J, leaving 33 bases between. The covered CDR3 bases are TGTGCCAGCAGCCTCAATCCGTTGAGGGGGACTAGGGGAGCTAGCTCTGAA. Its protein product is CASSLNPLRGTRGASSE. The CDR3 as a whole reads CASSLNPLRGTRGASSEAFF.

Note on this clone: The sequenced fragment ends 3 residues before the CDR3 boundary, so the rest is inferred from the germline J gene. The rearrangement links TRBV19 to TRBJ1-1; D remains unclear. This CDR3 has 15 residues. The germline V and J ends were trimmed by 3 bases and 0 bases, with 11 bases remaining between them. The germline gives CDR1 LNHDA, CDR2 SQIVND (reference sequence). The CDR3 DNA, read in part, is TGTGCCAGTAGTATGTTCGGGTCTATGAACACTGAA. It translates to CASSMFGSMNTE. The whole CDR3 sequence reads CASSMFGSMNTEAFF.

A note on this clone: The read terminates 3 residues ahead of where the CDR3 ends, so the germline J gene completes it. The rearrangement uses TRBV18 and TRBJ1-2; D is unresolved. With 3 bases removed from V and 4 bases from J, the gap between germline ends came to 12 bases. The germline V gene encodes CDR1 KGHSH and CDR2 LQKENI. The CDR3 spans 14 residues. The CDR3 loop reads CASSPEGLSYGYTF. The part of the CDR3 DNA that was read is TGTGCCAGCTCACCGGAGGGTCTCTCCTATGGC.

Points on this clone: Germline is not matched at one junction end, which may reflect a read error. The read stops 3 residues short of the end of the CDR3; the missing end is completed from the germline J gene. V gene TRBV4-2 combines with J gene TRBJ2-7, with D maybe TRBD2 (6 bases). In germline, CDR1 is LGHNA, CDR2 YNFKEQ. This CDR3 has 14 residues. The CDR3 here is CASSQDGGSGEQYF. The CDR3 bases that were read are TGCGCCAGCAGCCAAGACGGGGGTAGTGGCGAG.

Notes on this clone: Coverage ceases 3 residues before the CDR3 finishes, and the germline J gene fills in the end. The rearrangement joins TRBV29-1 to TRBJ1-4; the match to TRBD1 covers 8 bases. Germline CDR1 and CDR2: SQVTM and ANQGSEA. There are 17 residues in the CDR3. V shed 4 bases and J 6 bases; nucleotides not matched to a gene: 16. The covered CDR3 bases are TGCAGCGTTGTGGACAGGGACATGCCTTCCACCCATGAAAAA. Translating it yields CSVVDRDMPSTHEK. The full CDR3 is CSVVDRDMPSTHEKLFF.

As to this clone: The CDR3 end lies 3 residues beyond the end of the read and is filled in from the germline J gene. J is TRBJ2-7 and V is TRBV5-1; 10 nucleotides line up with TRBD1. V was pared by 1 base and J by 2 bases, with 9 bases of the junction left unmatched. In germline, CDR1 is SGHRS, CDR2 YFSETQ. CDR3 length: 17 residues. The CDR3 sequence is CASSLLGQGPSPYEQYF. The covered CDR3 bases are TGCGCCAGCAGCTTGTTGGGACAGGGGCCATCCCCCTACGAG. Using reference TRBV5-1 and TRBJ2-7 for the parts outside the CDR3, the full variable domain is KAGVTQTPRYLIKTRGQQVTLSCSPISGHRSVSWYQQTPGQGLQFLFEYFSETQRNKGNFPGRFSGRQFSNSRSEMNVSTLELGDSALYLCASSLLGQGPSPYEQYFGPGTRLTVT.

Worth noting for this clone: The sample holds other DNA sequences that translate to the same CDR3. This CDR3 is CAWSAPGTAHYGYTF. CDR3 DNA, as far as it was read: TGTGCCTGGAGCGCCCCCGGGACAGCCCACTATGGC. The chain recombines TRBV30 with TRBJ1-2, with 7 bases matching TRBD1. The CDR3 end lies 3 residues beyond the end of the read and is filled in from the germline J gene. Trimming removed 3 bases from V and 3 bases from J; junction bases left unmatched: 10. Per germline, CDR1 GTSNPN and CDR2 SVGIG (reference sequence). CDR3 size: 15 residues.

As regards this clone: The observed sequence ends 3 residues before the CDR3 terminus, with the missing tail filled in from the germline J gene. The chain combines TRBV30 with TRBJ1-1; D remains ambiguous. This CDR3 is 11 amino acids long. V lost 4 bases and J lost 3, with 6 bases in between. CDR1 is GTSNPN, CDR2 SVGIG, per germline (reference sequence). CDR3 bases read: TGTGCCTGGACCTTGTACACTGAA. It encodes CAWTLYTE. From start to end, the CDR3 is CAWTLYTEAFF.

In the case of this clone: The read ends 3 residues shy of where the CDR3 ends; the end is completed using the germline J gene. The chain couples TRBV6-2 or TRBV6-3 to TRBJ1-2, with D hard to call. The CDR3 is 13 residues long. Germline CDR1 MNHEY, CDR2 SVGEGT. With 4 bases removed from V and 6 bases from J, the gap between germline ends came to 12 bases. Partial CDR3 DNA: TGTGCCAGCAGTTTCGCATATTCAGATGGC. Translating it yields CASSFAYSDG. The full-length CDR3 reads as CASSFAYSDGYTF.

CDR3 sequence reads: CASSSWRDSSYEQYF. CDR3 DNA (partial): TGTGCCAGCAGCTCTTGGCGGGACTCCTCCTACGAG. The chain has TRBV7-9 and TRBJ2-7; TRBD2 might be the D (6 bases). With the read ending 3 residues before the CDR3 end, the germline J gene is used to fill in that end. Deletions cut 4 bases from V and 0 bases from J, with 13 bases between. This CDR3 spans 15 amino acids. The germline CDR1 and CDR2 sequences are SEHNR and FQNEAQ (reference sequence).

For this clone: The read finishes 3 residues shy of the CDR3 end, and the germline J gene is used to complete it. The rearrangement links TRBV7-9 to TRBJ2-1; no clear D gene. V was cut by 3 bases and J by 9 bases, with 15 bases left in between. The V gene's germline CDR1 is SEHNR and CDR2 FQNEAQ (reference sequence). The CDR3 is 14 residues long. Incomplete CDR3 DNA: TGTGCCAGCAGCTTCTTTGCGCGCGGCTTTGAG. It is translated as CASSFFARGFE. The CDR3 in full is CASSFFARGFEQFF.